This TCR beta chain was obtained from a study of tumor and adjacent non-tumor tissue in lung cancer. Study in general: On average, productive TCRbeta reads reached 4 million to 4.5 million per sample.

Overall study findings and caveats: Compared with tumor, normal lung showed significantly lower TCR diversity. In normal lung, the top 100 clones were significantly more dominant than in tumor.

The template was RNA from unsorted bulk tissue. More than 3 cm separated this lung sample from the edge of the tumor. Donors were chemotherapy-naive, newly diagnosed lung cancer surgical patients in China, August–November 2014. Remarks on this clonotype: The antigen is unknown. Germline is not matched at one junction end, which may reflect a read error.

Three rounds of nested PCR, following a modified ARM-PCR protocol, produced the TCRbeta library. TCRdb passed the multiplex PCR reads through MiXCR, listing each CDR3 protein once. The repertoire has some 73,000 distinct CDR3 sequences, around 80% of them found once; the top ten carry 51%. The sequencing input was distant non-tumor lung tissue. This sequence was found in a man aged 60 to 75 with non-small cell lung cancer.

CDR3 loop: CTSSLLRRGGGGYTF. DNA for the CDR3: TGCACCAGCAGCCTCCTGAGGCGGGGAGGGGGTGGCTACACCTTC. The chain employs TRBV4-1 and TRBJ1-2, with D maybe TRBD1 (6 bases). Per germline, CDR1 MGHRA and CDR2 YSYEKL. This CDR3 region has 15 residues.